One TCR beta chain is described in this entry. The protocol was immunoSEQ multiplex PCR, while the TCRdb copy is restricted to in-frame clones and leaves out a portion. The table lists approximately 1.5 million clones, approximately 98% of them singletons. The sample comes from a study of shared clonotypes between healthy human individuals. The CDR3 spans 15 residues. Trimming took 1 base from V and 7 from J; bases not matched to a gene: 7. CDR1 is MDHEN and CDR2 is SYDVKM in the germline V gene. The chain uses TRBV28 and TRBJ1-2, with 9 bases fitting TRBD1. The sequenced material came from naive CD4+ T cells sorted from blood. Stated subset: CD45RA+ positively selected. The receptor comes from a man aged 25-45 years in good health. As DNA, the CDR3 is TGTGCCAGCAGTTTATCACCCGGGACAGGGAGTGGCTACACCTTC. Its protein is CASSLSPGTGSGYTF.